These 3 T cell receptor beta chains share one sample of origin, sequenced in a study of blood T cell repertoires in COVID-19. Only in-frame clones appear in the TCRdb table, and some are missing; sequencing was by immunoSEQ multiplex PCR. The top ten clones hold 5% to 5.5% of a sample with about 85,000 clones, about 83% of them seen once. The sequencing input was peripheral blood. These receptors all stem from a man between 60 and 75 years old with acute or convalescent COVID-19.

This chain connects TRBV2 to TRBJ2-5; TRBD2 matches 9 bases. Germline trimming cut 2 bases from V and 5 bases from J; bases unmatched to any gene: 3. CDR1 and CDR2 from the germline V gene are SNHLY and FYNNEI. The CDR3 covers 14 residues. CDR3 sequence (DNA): TGTGCCAGCAGTGAAATGCTAGCGGGGGAGACCCAGTACTTC. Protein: CASSEMLAGETQYF.

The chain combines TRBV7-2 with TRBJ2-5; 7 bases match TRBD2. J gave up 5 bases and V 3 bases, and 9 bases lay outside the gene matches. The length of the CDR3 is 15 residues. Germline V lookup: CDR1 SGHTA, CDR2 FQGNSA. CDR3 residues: CASSFPLAPEETQYF. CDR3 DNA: TGTGCCAGCAGCTTCCCACTAGCGCCGGAGGAGACCCAGTACTTC.

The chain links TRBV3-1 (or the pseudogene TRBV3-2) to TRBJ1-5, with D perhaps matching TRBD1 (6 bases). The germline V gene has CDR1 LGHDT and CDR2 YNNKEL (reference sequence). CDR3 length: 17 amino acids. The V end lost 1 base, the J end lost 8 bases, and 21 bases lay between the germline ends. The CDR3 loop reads CASSQGAGAGAFEPQHF. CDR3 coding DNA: TGTGCCAGCAGCCAAGGGGCAGGGGCCGGGGCTTTTGAGCCCCAGCATTTT.